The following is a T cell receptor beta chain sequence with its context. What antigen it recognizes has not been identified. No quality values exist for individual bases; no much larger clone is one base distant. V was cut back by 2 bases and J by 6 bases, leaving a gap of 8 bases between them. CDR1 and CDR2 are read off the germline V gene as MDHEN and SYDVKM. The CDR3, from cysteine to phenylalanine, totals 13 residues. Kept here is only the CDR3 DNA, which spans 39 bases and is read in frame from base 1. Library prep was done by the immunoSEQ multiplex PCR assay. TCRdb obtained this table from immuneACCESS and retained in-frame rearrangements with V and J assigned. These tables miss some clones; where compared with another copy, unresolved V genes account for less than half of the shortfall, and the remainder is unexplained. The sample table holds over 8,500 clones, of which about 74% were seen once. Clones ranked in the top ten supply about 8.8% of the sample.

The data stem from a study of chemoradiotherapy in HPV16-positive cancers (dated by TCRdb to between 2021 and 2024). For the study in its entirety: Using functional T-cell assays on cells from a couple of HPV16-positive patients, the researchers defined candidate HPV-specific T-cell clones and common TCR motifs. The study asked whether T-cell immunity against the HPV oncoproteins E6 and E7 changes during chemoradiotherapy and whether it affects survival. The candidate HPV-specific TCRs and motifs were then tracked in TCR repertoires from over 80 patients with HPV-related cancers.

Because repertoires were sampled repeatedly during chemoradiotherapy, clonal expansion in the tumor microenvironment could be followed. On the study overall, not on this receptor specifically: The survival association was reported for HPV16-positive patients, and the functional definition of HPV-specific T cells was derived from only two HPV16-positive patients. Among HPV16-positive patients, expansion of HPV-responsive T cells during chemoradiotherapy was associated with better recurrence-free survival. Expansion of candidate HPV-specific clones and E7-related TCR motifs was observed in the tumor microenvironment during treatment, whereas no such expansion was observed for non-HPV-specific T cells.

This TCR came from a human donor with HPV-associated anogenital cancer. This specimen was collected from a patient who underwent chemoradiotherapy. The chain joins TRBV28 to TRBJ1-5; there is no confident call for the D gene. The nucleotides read TGTGCCAGCAGTTTAACCGGGCGTCAGCCCCAGCATTTT. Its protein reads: CASSLTGRQPQHF.